These 22 T cell receptor beta chains share one sample of origin, sequenced in a study of early stage breast cancer tumors. The assay was immunoSEQ multiplex PCR, and TCRdb's table has in-frame clones only and misses some. The sample holds roughly 10,000 clones, 70% to 75% seen once. Sequenced input: normal breast tissue next to the tumor. These receptors all stem from a person in their 60s with breast cancer.

The chain links TRBV5-4 to TRBJ2-3; no clear D gene. The CDR3 is 13 amino acids. V lost 2 bases and J lost 4, with 8 bases in between. The germline CDR1 and CDR2 sequences are SGHNT and YYREEE (reference sequence). CDR3 in DNA: TGTGCCAGCAGCTTTCCGACTGCAGATACGCAGTATTTT. Amino acid sequence: CASSFPTADTQYF.

The chain employs TRBV15 and TRBJ1-5, with unresolved D. The length of the CDR3 is 13 residues. Trimming removed 0 bases from V and 6 bases from J, with 6 bases in between. Germline lookup yields CDR1 LNHNV and CDR2 YYDKDF (reference sequence). CDR3 loop: CATSRDMAQPQHF. CDR3 nucleotides: TGTGCCACCAGCAGAGATATGGCTCAGCCCCAGCATTTT.

V gene TRBV28 combines with J gene TRBJ1-1; no definite D call. The V end was cut by 5 bases, the J end by 2 bases, with 9 bases between. Germline CDR1 is MDHEN and CDR2 is SYDVKM. The CDR3 has 13 amino acids. CDR3: CASSPDFNTEAFF. Here the CDR3 DNA reads TGTGCCAGCAGTCCAGATTTTAACACTGAAGCTTTCTTT.

The gene calls are TRBV9 and TRBJ2-7; 12 nucleotides align to TRBD2. The germline V gene has CDR1 SGDLS and CDR2 YYNGEE. V lost 0 bases to trimming and J lost 7 bases; unmatched junction nucleotides: 5. The CDR3 loop spans 15 amino acids. The CDR3 DNA follows: TGTGCCAGCAGCGTAGGGGGAGGACTAGCGGGGGAGCAGTACTTC. It yields the protein CASSVGGGLAGEQYF.

The genes are TRBV27 and TRBJ1-5, with TRBD1 matching 7 bases. V lost 0 bases, J lost 3 bases, and 5 bases stayed unmatched. The CDR3 has 16 amino acids. Germline values: CDR1 MNHEY, CDR2 SMNVEV (reference sequence). The CDR3 DNA is TGTGCCAGCAGTTTATCCACGGGGACAGACAATCAGCCCCAGCATTTT. The encoded protein is CASSLSTGTDNQPQHF.

This clone showed up just a few times. The genes are TRBV19 and TRBJ1-1, with no clear D. The CDR3 extends over 11 amino acids. Trimming took off 8 bases at V and 1 base at J, with 5 bases between the two ends. The germline CDR1 and CDR2 sequences are LNHDA and SQIVND (reference sequence). CDR3 in DNA: TGTGCCAGTTTCAGGAACACTGAAGCTTTCTTT. The encoded protein is CASFRNTEAFF.

This clone has more than one count but fewer than ten. The chain carries TRBV6-5 and TRBJ1-5; possibly TRBD1 for D (6 bases). The length of the CDR3 is 15 residues. V lost 4 bases and J 0 bases, leaving 10 bases between the germline ends. In germline, CDR1 is MNHEY, CDR2 SVGAGI. The chain's CDR3 is CASSSDRPSNQPQHF. The CDR3 coding sequence is TGTGCCAGCAGTTCGGACAGACCTAGCAATCAGCCCCAGCATTTT.

The chain links TRBV20-1 to TRBJ1-2, with D unresolved. V was shortened by 0 bases and J by 12 bases, with 11 bases between the two germline ends. Germline CDR1 reads DFQATT; CDR2 reads SNEGSKA (reference sequence). The CDR3 loop spans 11 amino acids. The CDR3 here is CSARENPADTF. The CDR3 DNA reads as TGCAGTGCTAGAGAAAACCCGGCGGACACCTTC.

This rearrangement joins TRBV28 to TRBJ2-1; TRBD1 matches 9 bases. In germline, CDR1 is MDHEN, CDR2 SYDVKM. The CDR3 spans 13 residues. J lost 14 bases, V lost 3 bases, and 8 bases had no gene match. CDR3 in amino acids: CASSLGDRGTEFF. The CDR3 nucleotides read TGTGCCAGCAGTTTGGGCGACAGGGGGACGGAGTTCTTC.

The V call is TRBV12-5, the J call TRBJ2-6, with TRBD1 matching 9 bases. V gave up 1 base and J gave up 4 bases; unmatched junction bases: 8. Germline V gene lookup returns CDR1 LGHNT and CDR2 FRNRAP. The CDR3 has 18 amino acids. The DNA of the CDR3 is TGTGCTAGTGGTTTGGAAACAGGGGGCGCGAGGGGGGCCAACGTCCTGACTTTC. Its translation: CASGLETGGARGANVLTF.

CDR3 amino acids: CASSTRGGLAGWYF. The CDR3 DNA reads as TGTGCCAGCAGTACCAGGGGAGGACTAGCGGGATGGTACTTC. This rearrangement joins TRBV6-5 to TRBJ2-7; 12 bases agree with TRBD2. Germline V gene sequence: CDR1 MNHEY, CDR2 SVGAGI. V was clipped by 5 bases and J by 12 bases; unmatched bases: 11. This CDR3 contains 14 residues.

J is TRBJ2-7 and V is TRBV6-5, with TRBD2 as a possible D gene (6 bases). The CDR3 has 14 amino acids. CDR1 and CDR2 (germline): MNHEY, SVGAGI. The V and J ends lost 4 bases and 4 bases respectively, with 14 bases between them. DNA of the CDR3: TGTGCCAGCAGTTCACAGGAGGGGACGTACGAGCAGTACTTC. This encodes CASSSQEGTYEQYF.

CDR3 sequence (DNA): TGCGCCAGCAAGCCGGACAGGGGAAGAACTGAAGCTTTCTTT. It yields the protein CASKPDRGRTEAFF. V gene TRBV5-1 combines with J gene TRBJ1-1; 9 bases are a match to TRBD1. The CDR3 is made up of 14 amino acids. CDR1 SGHRS and CDR2 YFSETQ come from the germline V gene. Losses at the gene ends were 6 bases for V and 5 bases for J; bases not matched to a gene: 8.

This clone was counted a single time. The V gene is TRBV19, the J gene TRBJ1-5, with a weak D call TRBD1 (6 bases). The germline V gene has CDR1 LNHDA and CDR2 SQIVND (reference sequence). The CDR3 spans 18 residues. Trimming removed 6 bases from V and 5 bases from J, with 26 bases in between. DNA of the CDR3: TGTGCCAGTAGGTACCGGGACAAGGGTAGGAATCCCGATCAGCCCCAGCATTTT. Protein product: CASRYRDKGRNPDQPQHF.

The rearrangement uses TRBV4-3 and TRBJ1-4, with 10 bases matching TRBD1. The CDR3 totals 16 residues. The germline V gene has CDR1 LGHNA and CDR2 YSLEER. J lost 7 bases, V lost 4 bases, and 9 bases had no gene match. The CDR3 sequence is CASSLDRDRGGEKLFF. CDR3 bases: TGCGCCAGCAGCCTTGACCGGGACAGGGGAGGTGAAAAACTGTTTTTT.

This clone is large within its sample. The V gene is TRBV11-2, the J gene TRBJ2-7, with 7 positions matching TRBD1. J gave up 2 bases and V 1 base, and 2 bases lay outside the gene matches. Per germline, CDR1 SGHAT and CDR2 FQNNGV. The CDR3 loop spans 14 amino acids. The CDR3 DNA reads as TGTGCCAGCAGCTTAGCTCAGGGGGCCTACGAGCAGTACTTC. This sequence encodes CASSLAQGAYEQYF.

V usage is TRBV6-1 and J usage is TRBJ1-5, with TRBD1 as a possible D gene (6 bases). The germline V and J ends were trimmed by 7 bases and 5 bases, with 15 bases remaining between them. Germline V gene data show CDR1 as MNHNS and CDR2 as SASEGT. The CDR3 runs to 14 residues. CDR3 sequence (DNA): TGTGCCAGCAAGGGAGGGGGGGATTATCAGCCCCAGCATTTT. The encoded protein is CASKGGGDYQPQHF.

Only one count was recorded for this clone. The rearrangement links TRBV5-8 to TRBJ2-1; 10 positions match TRBD1. The CDR3 has 17 residues. Germline CDR1 and CDR2: SGHTS and YDEGEE. After removal of 0 bases from V and 2 bases from J, the junction contained 5 bases not matched to a gene. Here the CDR3 DNA reads TGTGCCAGCAGCTTGGGTACCGGGACAGGGGCCTACAATGAGCAGTTCTTC. This gives the protein CASSLGTGTGAYNEQFF.

As DNA, the CDR3 is TGTGCCAGCAGCCAACTTAGGGACAGAGTCTCTGGAAACACCATATATTTT. Translated, it gives CASSQLRDRVSGNTIYF. The chain uses TRBV2 and TRBJ1-3, with 7 bases matching TRBD1. The CDR3 has 17 residues. V trimming: 6 bases; J trimming: 0 bases; junction bases outside the gene matches: 11. Germline V gene data show CDR1 as SNHLY and CDR2 as FYNNEI.

The chain employs TRBV6-5 and TRBJ2-7, with D perhaps TRBD1 (5 bases). Germline lookup yields CDR1 MNHEY and CDR2 SVGAGI. The ends were cut back, 6 bases at V and 3 bases at J, with 12 bases in the middle. This CDR3 is 13 amino acids long. CDR3 loop: CASSQGGVYEQYF. CDR3 DNA: TGTGCCAGCAGCCAGGGTGGGGTCTACGAGCAGTACTTC.

Only a few counts were recorded for this clone. V gene TRBV6-1 combines with J gene TRBJ1-1, with D unresolved. V lost 6 bases to trimming and J lost 1 base, with 12 bases between them. The CDR3 runs 14 residues. The germline V gene encodes CDR1 MNHNS and CDR2 SASEGT. The CDR3 DNA follows: TGTGCCAGCAGCCTGACAAAAAAGAACACTGAAGCTTTCTTT. Translation: CASSLTKKNTEAFF.

This clone was counted only a few times. The chain joins TRBV19 to TRBJ2-1; a possible D gene is TRBD1 (6 bases). Germline V gene data show CDR1 as LNHDA and CDR2 as SQIVND (reference sequence). This CDR3 contains 13 residues. Deletions cut 3 bases from V and 9 bases from J, with 12 bases between. CDR3 DNA: TGTGCCAGTAGTATTTGGGGGCTGGGTGAGCAGTTCTTC. Encoded protein: CASSIWGLGEQFF.